These 30 T cell receptor beta chains were sequenced from one sample in a study of blood T cell repertoires in COVID-19 (TCRdb year 2020). Libraries were built with the immunoSEQ multiplex PCR assay. TCRdb took over this immuneACCESS table, retaining in-frame rearrangements with V and J assigned. Such tables are incomplete; in checked studies, under half of the missing clones stem from an unresolved V gene, and the remainder is unexplained. Within this sample are a few hundred thousand clones, with around 86% of them counted one time only. The ten largest clonotypes hold approximately 5.4% of the sample. Sequenced: peripheral blood. These receptors originate from a human donor in a cohort sampled during active COVID-19.

The J gene is TRBJ2-7, the V gene TRBV9; D possibly corresponds to TRBD2 (5 bases). Trimming stripped 4 bases from V and 2 bases from J, with 13 bases between. Germline CDR1 reads SGDLS; CDR2 reads YYNGEE. CDR3 length: 14 amino acids. Here the CDR3 DNA reads TGTGCCAGCAGCACCCTGGACGGGGCCTACGAGCAGTACTTC. It specifies CASSTLDGAYEQYF. The variable domain in full, with the rest retrieved from reference TRBV9 and TRBJ2-7, is DSGVTQTPKHLITATGQRVTLRCSPRSGDLSVYWYQQSLDQGLQFLIQYYNGEERAKGNILERFSAQQFPDLHSELNLSSLELGDSALYFCASSTLDGAYEQYFGPGTRLTVT.

The chain uses TRBV28 and TRBJ1-1; D is possibly TRBD1 (6 bases). Per the germline V gene, CDR1 is MDHEN and CDR2 is SYDVKM. This CDR3 has 14 residues. Trimming cost V 4 bases and J 8 bases, with 17 bases left between them. The CDR3 nucleotides are TGTGCCAGCAGTTCCCTGGCCGGGACAACGGAAGCTTTCTTT. Its protein product is CASSSLAGTTEAFF.

V gene TRBV9 combines with J gene TRBJ2-2; D might be TRBD2 (5 bases). Trimming shortened V by 0 bases and J by 0 bases, and 12 bases separated the two germline ends. The germline gives CDR1 SGDLS, CDR2 YYNGEE. The CDR3 runs to 17 residues. CDR3 loop: CASSVASSAPNTGELFF. DNA of the CDR3: TGTGCCAGCAGCGTAGCTAGCAGCGCCCCGAACACCGGGGAGCTGTTTTTT.

The J gene is TRBJ2-1, the V gene TRBV7-9; 7 bases fit TRBD2. Looked up from germline, CDR1 is SEHNR and CDR2 is FQNEAQ (reference sequence). The CDR3 is made up of 19 amino acids. V trimming: 0 bases; J trimming: 2 bases; junction bases outside the gene matches: 13. The CDR3 region has the DNA TGTGCCAGCAGCTTAGCGTTTCTGGGCCAGCGGGGTACCTACAATGAGCAGTTCTTC. It translates to CASSLAFLGQRGTYNEQFF.

The rearrangement uses TRBV29-1 and TRBJ2-7; 9 bases align to TRBD1. V dropped 7 bases and J dropped 3; count of bases not matched to a gene: 7. Germline values: CDR1 SQVTM, CDR2 ANQGSEA. This CDR3 is 13 amino acids long. The chain's CDR3 is CSAGWTGDYEQYF. CDR3 DNA: TGCAGCGCCGGGTGGACAGGGGACTACGAGCAGTACTTC.

This rearrangement joins TRBV7-9 to TRBJ1-1; tentatively, D is TRBD1 (5 bases). Germline V gives CDR1 SEHNR, CDR2 FQNEAQ (reference sequence). The CDR3 contains 13 residues. V lost 3 bases to trimming and J lost 7 bases, with 12 bases between them. CDR3 sequence (DNA): TGTGCCAGCAGCTTTACGGGGACTGGTGAAGCTTTCTTT. Its protein is CASSFTGTGEAFF.

The chain uses TRBV7-2 and TRBJ2-5, with 9 bases matching TRBD1. The trim removed 3 bases at V and 6 bases at J, leaving 5 bases unmatched. This CDR3 contains 14 residues. Germline V gives CDR1 SGHTA, CDR2 FQGNSA. DNA for the CDR3: TGTGCCAGCAGCTTCACAGGGGGCGCGAAGACCCAGTACTTC. This codes for CASSFTGGAKTQYF.

The gene calls are TRBV19 and TRBJ1-2; D unclear. Deletions cut 7 bases from V and 11 bases from J, with 17 bases between. Germline values: CDR1 LNHDA, CDR2 SQIVND (reference sequence). The CDR3 consists of 12 residues. CDR3 residues: CASTEANLVYTF. For the CDR3, the DNA is TGTGCCAGTACGGAGGCCAATTTGGTATACACCTTC.

CDR3: CASSFGLSTNEKLFF. The CDR3 coding sequence is TGTGCCAGCAGCTTCGGACTCTCAACTAATGAAAAACTGTTTTTT. The chain is built from TRBV7-2 and TRBJ1-4; D remains unclear. CDR1 is SGHTA and CDR2 is FQGNSA in the germline V gene. V was shortened by 3 bases and J by 0 bases, with 8 bases between the two germline ends. CDR3 size: 15 residues.

The chain uses TRBV4-2 and TRBJ2-1; 8 nucleotides line up with TRBD2. Germline-derived CDR1 and CDR2 are LGHNA and YNFKEQ. V lost 0 bases to trimming and J lost 6 bases; unmatched junction nucleotides: 10. The CDR3 runs 17 residues. DNA of the CDR3: TGTGCCAGCAGCCAAGAAGGGGCCGGGACTAGTCTCAATGAGCAGTTCTTC. It translates to CASSQEGAGTSLNEQFF.

The genes are TRBV6-6 and TRBJ2-3; 11 nucleotides match TRBD2. V was clipped by 7 bases and J by 2 bases; unmatched bases: 8. The CDR3 has 16 residues. The germline gives CDR1 MNHNY, CDR2 SVGAGI (reference sequence). The CDR3: CASTERTSGLTDTQYF. DNA of the CDR3: TGTGCCAGCACGGAAAGGACTAGCGGGCTCACAGATACGCAGTATTTT.

This rearrangement joins TRBV29-1 to TRBJ1-4; 7 positions match TRBD1. V gave up 3 bases and J gave up 13 bases; unmatched junction bases: 5. The CDR3 totals 11 residues. Germline CDR1 reads SQVTM; CDR2 reads ANQGSEA. In DNA, the CDR3 is TGCAGCGTTGACTTAGGGGGCCGACTGTTTTTT. The encoded protein is CSVDLGGRLFF.

The rearrangement uses TRBV30 and TRBJ1-3; TRBD1 aligns across 7 bases. CDR1 GTSNPN and CDR2 SVGIG come from the germline V gene (reference sequence). The J segment lost 4 bases and the V segment lost 3 bases, leaving 6 bases of the junction unmatched. CDR3 size: 14 residues. CDR3 nucleotide sequence: TGTGCCTGGAGGAGGGACAGCGCAGGAAACACCATATATTTT. This translates into CAWRRDSAGNTIYF.

The rearrangement uses TRBV30 and TRBJ1-1; the D gene is possibly TRBD1 (6 bases). Trimming left V 2 bases short and J 1 base short, with 11 bases between. Germline CDR1 and CDR2: GTSNPN and SVGIG (reference sequence). This CDR3 has 14 residues. The CDR3 here is CAWSKGHPNTEAFF. In DNA form, the CDR3 reads TGTGCCTGGAGTAAGGGACATCCGAACACTGAAGCTTTCTTT.

V and J are TRBV4-3 and TRBJ1-1; no reliable D call. Germline values: CDR1 LGHNA, CDR2 YSLEER. V gave up 1 base and J gave up 7 bases, with 7 bases separating them. CDR3 length equals 12 residues. CDR3 residues: CASSQGPSEAFF. The CDR3 coding sequence is TGCGCCAGCAGCCAAGGTCCCAGTGAAGCTTTCTTT.

The gene calls are TRBV6-5 and TRBJ1-2, with 8 nucleotides matching TRBD1. Germline loops: CDR1 MNHEY, CDR2 SVGAGI. After removal of 6 bases from V and 5 bases from J, the junction contained 11 bases not matched to a gene. The CDR3 contains 15 residues. The CDR3 coding sequence is TGTGCCAGCAGGTATCCAGGGGGCGATGGTTATGGCTACACCTTC. It translates to CASRYPGGDGYGYTF.

This clone appeared a single time. The chain employs TRBV5-1 and TRBJ2-7; 9 nucleotides agree with TRBD2. Germline CDR1 SGHRS, CDR2 YFSETQ. This CDR3 has 14 residues. V lost 7 bases, J lost 5 bases, and 10 bases stayed unmatched. The CDR3 protein is CASRPSGNRNEQYF. Written as DNA, the CDR3 is TGCGCCAGCCGTCCTAGCGGGAATAGGAACGAGCAGTACTTC.

The genes are TRBV7-9 and TRBJ1-1; a possible D gene is TRBD1 (5 bases). Germline V gene data show CDR1 as SEHNR and CDR2 as FQNEAQ (reference sequence). Trimming shortened V by 5 bases and J by 1 base, and 8 bases separated the two germline ends. CDR3 length equals 13 residues. The CDR3 DNA sequence: TGTGCCAGCAGCCGAACAGGGAACACTGAAGCTTTCTTT. It specifies CASSRTGNTEAFF.

The rearrangement links TRBV25-1 to TRBJ2-3, with 7 bases fitting TRBD2. Germline-derived CDR1 and CDR2 are MGHDK and SYGVNS. J lost 0 bases, V lost 4 bases, and 4 bases had no gene match. CDR3 length: 15 amino acids. In nucleotides, the CDR3 is TGTGCCAGCAGTGTGGGTAGCGGGAGCACAGATACGCAGTATTTT. It is translated as CASSVGSGSTDTQYF.

This clone appeared a few times. The gene calls are TRBV19 and TRBJ2-3, with 10 positions matching TRBD2. The ends lost 4 bases at V and 4 bases at J; junction bases unmatched: 5. This CDR3 comprises 15 residues. CDR1 is LNHDA, CDR2 SQIVND, per germline (reference sequence). This chain's CDR3 is CASSRAGGPPDTQYF. In nucleotides, the CDR3 is TGTGCCAGTAGTAGAGCGGGAGGGCCGCCAGATACGCAGTATTTT.

The chain combines TRBV5-4 with TRBJ2-1; 12 bases are a match to TRBD2. Germline CDR1 reads SGHNT; CDR2 reads YYREEE (reference sequence). CDR3 length: 16 amino acids. V was clipped by 4 bases and J by 8 bases; unmatched bases: 10. In DNA, the CDR3 is TGTGCCAGCAGCCCTCCTAGCGGGAGGGCCTTAGATGAGCAGTTCTTC. Translating gives CASSPPSGRALDEQFF.

The chain joins TRBV6-6 to TRBJ2-7; 10 nucleotides agree with TRBD2. V shed 7 bases, J shed 0 bases, and the junction held 6 bases outside the gene matches. The CDR3 is 15 amino acids. Germline V gene data show CDR1 as MNHNY and CDR2 as SVGAGI (reference sequence). The CDR3 DNA reads TGTGCCAGCAAGGGGACTAGCGTGAACTCCTACGAGCAGTACTTC. Translated, it gives CASKGTSVNSYEQYF.

The DNA for the CDR3 is TGTGCCATCAACGAGGGGGGGAATTCACCCCTCCACTTT. Its translation: CAINEGGNSPLHF. J is TRBJ1-6 and V is TRBV10-3; D perhaps matches TRBD1 (6 bases). Trimming took off 7 bases at V and 7 bases at J, with 11 bases between the two ends. CDR1 is ENHRY and CDR2 is SYGVKD in the germline V gene. CDR3 size: 13 residues.

CDR3 sequence: CASSRDREYNEQFF. In nucleotides, the CDR3 is TGTGCCAGCAGCCGGGACAGGGAGTACAATGAGCAGTTCTTC. This sequence joins TRBV27 and TRBJ2-1, with TRBD1 matching over 9 bases. The CDR3 is 14 amino acids. In germline, CDR1 is MNHEY, CDR2 SMNVEV (reference sequence). V was pared by 6 bases and J by 4 bases, with 4 bases of the junction left unmatched.

V usage is TRBV27 and J usage is TRBJ2-7; 8 nucleotides line up with TRBD2. Germline V gives CDR1 MNHEY, CDR2 SMNVEV (reference sequence). After removal of 5 bases from V and 5 bases from J, the junction contained 8 bases not matched to a gene. This CDR3 is built from 14 residues. CDR3 amino acids: CASSQSGRVNEQYF. The CDR3 nucleotides read TGTGCCAGCAGTCAGAGCGGGAGAGTAAACGAGCAGTACTTC.

Comments on this clone: The sample carries other DNA sequences with the same CDR3. The chain couples TRBV28 to TRBJ2-7; D remains unclear. V was pared by 2 bases and J by 3 bases, with 5 bases between. In germline, CDR1 is MDHEN, CDR2 SYDVKM. This CDR3 region has 12 residues. CDR3 sequence: CASSLLRYEQYF. The CDR3 DNA sequence: TGTGCCAGCAGTTTACTCCGCTACGAGCAGTACTTC.

The CDR3 sequence is CASSPRTSGSNEQFF. CDR3 nucleotides: TGTGCCAGCAGTCCTAGGACTAGCGGGAGTAATGAGCAGTTCTTC. This chain links TRBV28 with TRBJ2-1; 13 bases map to TRBD2. V shed 5 bases and J 7 bases; nucleotides not matched to a gene: 5. The CDR3 covers 15 residues. The germline CDR1 and CDR2 sequences are MDHEN and SYDVKM.

Written as DNA, the CDR3 is TGTGCCACCACTCCGTACGCTAACTATGGCTACACCTTC. Protein sequence: CATTPYANYGYTF. The chain employs TRBV6-5 and TRBJ1-2; D unclear. Germline CDR1 is MNHEY and CDR2 is SVGAGI. This CDR3 has 13 residues. V gave up 10 bases and J gave up 0 bases, with 12 bases separating them.

V usage is TRBV4-3 and J usage is TRBJ2-7, with TRBD2 matching over 15 bases. Germline lookup yields CDR1 LGHNA and CDR2 YSLEER. The CDR3 length is 16 residues. Losses at the gene ends were 3 bases for V and 3 bases for J; bases not matched to a gene: 3. The CDR3 loop reads CASSQGGLAGGYEQYF. In DNA, the CDR3 is TGCGCCAGCAGCCAGGGGGGACTAGCGGGAGGCTACGAGCAGTACTTC.

V and J are TRBV7-2 and TRBJ1-5; TRBD1 agrees at 9 bases. The CDR3 runs to 15 residues. The V segment lost 1 base and the J segment 5 bases; nucleotides outside the gene matches: 3. Germline-derived CDR1 and CDR2 are SGHTA and FQGNSA. The CDR3 protein is CASSLDRGQDQPQHF. Written as DNA, the CDR3 is TGTGCCAGCAGCTTAGACAGGGGGCAGGATCAGCCCCAGCATTTT.